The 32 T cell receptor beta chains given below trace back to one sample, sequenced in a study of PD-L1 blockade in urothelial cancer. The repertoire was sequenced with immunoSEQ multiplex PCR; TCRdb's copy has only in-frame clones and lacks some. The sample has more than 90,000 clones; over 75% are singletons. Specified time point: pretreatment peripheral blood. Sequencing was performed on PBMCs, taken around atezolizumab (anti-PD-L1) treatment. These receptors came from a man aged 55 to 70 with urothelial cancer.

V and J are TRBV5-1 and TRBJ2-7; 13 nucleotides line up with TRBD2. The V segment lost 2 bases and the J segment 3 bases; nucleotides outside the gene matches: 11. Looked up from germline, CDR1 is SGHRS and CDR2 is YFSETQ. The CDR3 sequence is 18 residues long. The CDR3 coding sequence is TGCGCCAGCAGCTTCGTCCCGAGGACTAGCGGGAGATTCTACGAGCAGTACTTC. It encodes CASSFVPRTSGRFYEQYF.

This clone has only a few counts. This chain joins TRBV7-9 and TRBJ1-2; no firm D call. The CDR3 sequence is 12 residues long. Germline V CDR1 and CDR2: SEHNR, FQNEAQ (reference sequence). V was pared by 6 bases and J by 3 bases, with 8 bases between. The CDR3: CASRNGDYGYTF. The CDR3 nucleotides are TGTGCCAGCAGAAACGGTGACTATGGCTACACCTTC.

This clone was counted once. CDR3 residues: CASSGTTVNTGELFF. CDR3 nucleotides: TGTGCCAGCAGTGGCACCACAGTGAACACCGGGGAGCTGTTTTTT. This chain links TRBV28 with TRBJ2-2; D unresolved. This CDR3 has 15 amino acids. The germline gives CDR1 MDHEN, CDR2 SYDVKM. Between the trimmed V and J ends, which lost 5 bases and 1 base, there was a span of 11 bases.

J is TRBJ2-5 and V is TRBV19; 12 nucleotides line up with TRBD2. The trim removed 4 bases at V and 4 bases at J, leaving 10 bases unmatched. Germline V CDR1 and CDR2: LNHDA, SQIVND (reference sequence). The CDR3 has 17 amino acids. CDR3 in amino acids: CASSTASGGASGETQYF. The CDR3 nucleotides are TGTGCCAGTAGTACTGCTAGCGGGGGGGCGTCAGGAGAGACCCAGTACTTC. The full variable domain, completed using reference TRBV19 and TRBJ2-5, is DGGITQSPKYLFRKEGQNVTLSCEQNLNHDAMYWYRQDPGQGLRLIYYSQIVNDFQKGDIAEGYSVSREKKESFPLTVTSAQKNPTAFYLCASSTASGGASGETQYFGPGTRLLVL.

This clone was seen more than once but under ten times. CDR3: CASSKDRGRTGELFF. DNA for the CDR3: TGTGCCAGCAGCAAGGACAGGGGGCGGACCGGGGAGCTGTTTTTT. The chain links TRBV5-6 to TRBJ2-2; TRBD1 agrees at 11 bases. V lost 4 bases to trimming and J lost 5 bases; unmatched junction nucleotides: 4. From germline, CDR1 is SGHDT and CDR2 YYEEEE. This CDR3 is 15 amino acids long.

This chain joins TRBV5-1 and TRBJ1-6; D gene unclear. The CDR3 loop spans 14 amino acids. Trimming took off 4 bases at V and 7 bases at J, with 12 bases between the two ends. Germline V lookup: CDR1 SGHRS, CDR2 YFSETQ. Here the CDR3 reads CASSLLGPNSPLHF. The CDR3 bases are TGCGCCAGCAGCCTATTGGGCCCCAATTCACCCCTCCACTTT.

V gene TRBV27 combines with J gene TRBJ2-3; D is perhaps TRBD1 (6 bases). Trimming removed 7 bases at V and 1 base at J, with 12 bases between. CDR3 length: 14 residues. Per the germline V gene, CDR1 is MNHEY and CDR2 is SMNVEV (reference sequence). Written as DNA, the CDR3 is TGTGCCAGCACCCCTGGGGGCCGCACAGATACGCAGTATTTT. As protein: CASTPGGRTDTQYF.

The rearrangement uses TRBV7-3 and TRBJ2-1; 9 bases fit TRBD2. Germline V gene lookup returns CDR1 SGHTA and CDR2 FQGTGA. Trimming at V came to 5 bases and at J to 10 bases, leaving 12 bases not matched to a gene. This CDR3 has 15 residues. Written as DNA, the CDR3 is TGTGCCAGCAGCGCCCAAGCAGGCGGGGGGGCCGAGCAGTTCTTC. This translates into CASSAQAGGGAEQFF. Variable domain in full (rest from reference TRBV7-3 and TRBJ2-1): GAGVSQTPSNKVTEKGKYVELRCDPISGHTALYWYRQSLGQGPEFLIYFQGTGAADDSGLPNDRFFAVRPEGSVSTLKIQRTERGDSAVYLCASSAQAGGGAEQFFGPGTRLTVL.

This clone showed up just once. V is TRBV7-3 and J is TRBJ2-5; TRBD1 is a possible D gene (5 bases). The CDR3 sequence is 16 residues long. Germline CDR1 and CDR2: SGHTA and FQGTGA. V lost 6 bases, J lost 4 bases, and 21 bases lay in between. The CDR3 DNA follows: TGTGCCAGCAGTCTCAACCCCCAGGGCTTTGGAGAGACCCAGTACTTC. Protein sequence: CASSLNPQGFGETQYF.

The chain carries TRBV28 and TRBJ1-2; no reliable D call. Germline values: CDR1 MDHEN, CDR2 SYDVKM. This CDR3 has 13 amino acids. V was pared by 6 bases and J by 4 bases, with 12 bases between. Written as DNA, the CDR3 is TGTGCCAGCAGCACGGGAGGACCCTATGGCTACACCTTC. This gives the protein CASSTGGPYGYTF.

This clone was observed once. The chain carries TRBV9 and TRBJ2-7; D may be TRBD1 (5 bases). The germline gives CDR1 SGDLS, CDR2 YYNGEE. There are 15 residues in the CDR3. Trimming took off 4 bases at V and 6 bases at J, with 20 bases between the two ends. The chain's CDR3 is CASSHFQGDGFEQYF. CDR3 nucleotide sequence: TGTGCCAGCAGCCACTTTCAGGGTGATGGGTTCGAGCAGTACTTC.

The CDR3 here is CAISERGLGANVLTF. The CDR3 coding sequence is TGTGCCATCAGTGAAAGGGGGCTTGGGGCCAACGTCCTGACTTTC. The V call is TRBV10-3, the J call TRBJ2-6, with 7 nucleotides matching TRBD1. The CDR3 totals 15 residues. Germline-derived CDR1 and CDR2 are ENHRY and SYGVKD. The V segment lost 3 bases and the J segment 3 bases; nucleotides outside the gene matches: 2.

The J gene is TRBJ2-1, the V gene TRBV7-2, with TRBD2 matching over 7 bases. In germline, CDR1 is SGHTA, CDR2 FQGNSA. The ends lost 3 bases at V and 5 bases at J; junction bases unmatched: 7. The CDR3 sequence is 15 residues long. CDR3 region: CASSFGLAAHNEQFF. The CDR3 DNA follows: TGTGCCAGCAGCTTCGGGCTAGCGGCGCACAATGAGCAGTTCTTC.

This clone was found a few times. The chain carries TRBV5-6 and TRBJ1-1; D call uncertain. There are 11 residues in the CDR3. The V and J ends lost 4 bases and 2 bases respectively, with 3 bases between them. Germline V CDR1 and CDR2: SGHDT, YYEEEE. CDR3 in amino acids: CASSINTEAFF. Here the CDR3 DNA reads TGTGCCAGCAGCATAAACACTGAAGCTTTCTTT.

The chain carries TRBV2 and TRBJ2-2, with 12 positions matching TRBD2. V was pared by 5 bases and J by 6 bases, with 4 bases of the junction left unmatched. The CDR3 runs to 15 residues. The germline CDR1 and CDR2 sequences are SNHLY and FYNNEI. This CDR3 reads CASSPTSGGAGELFF. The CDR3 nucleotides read TGTGCCAGCAGTCCGACTAGCGGGGGCGCCGGGGAGCTGTTTTTT.

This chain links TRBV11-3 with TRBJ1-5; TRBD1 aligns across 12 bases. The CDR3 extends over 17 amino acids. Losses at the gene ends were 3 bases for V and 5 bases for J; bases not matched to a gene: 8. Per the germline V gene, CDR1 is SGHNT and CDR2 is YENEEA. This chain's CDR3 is CASSFRDRGPSYQPQHF. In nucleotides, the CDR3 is TGTGCCAGCAGCTTCCGGGACAGGGGGCCCTCTTATCAGCCCCAGCATTTT.

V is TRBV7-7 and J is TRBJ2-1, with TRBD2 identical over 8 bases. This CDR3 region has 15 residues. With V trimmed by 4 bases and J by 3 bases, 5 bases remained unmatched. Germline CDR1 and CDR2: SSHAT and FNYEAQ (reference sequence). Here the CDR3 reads CASSSGGAGYNEQFF. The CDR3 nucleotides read TGTGCCAGCAGCTCCGGGGGGGCCGGCTACAATGAGCAGTTCTTC.

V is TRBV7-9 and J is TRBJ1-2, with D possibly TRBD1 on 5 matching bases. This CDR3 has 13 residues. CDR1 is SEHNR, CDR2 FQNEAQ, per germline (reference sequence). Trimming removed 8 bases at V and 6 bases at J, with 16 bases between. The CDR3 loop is CASFYDLGDGYTF. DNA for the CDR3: TGTGCCAGCTTCTACGACCTAGGGGATGGCTACACCTTC.

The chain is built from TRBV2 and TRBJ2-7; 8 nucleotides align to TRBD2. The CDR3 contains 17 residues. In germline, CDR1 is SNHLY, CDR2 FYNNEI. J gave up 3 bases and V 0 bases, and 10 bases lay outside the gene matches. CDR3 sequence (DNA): TGTGCCAGCAGTGAAGCGGGGACTAGAAGGTCTGGCTACGAGCAGTACTTC. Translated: CASSEAGTRRSGYEQYF.

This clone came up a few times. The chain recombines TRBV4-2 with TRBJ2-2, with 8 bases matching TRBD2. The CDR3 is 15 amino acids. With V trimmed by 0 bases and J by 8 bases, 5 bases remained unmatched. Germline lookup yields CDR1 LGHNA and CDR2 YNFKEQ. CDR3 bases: TGTGCCAGCAGCCAAGAGCGGGGGGAGAGAGGGGAGCTGTTTTTT. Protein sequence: CASSQERGERGELFF.

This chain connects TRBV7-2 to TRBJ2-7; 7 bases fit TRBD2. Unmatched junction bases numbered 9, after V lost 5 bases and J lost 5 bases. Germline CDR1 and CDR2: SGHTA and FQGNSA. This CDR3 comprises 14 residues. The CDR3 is CASSPSGVVHEQYF. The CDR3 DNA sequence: TGTGCCAGCAGCCCGAGCGGGGTTGTGCACGAGCAGTACTTC.

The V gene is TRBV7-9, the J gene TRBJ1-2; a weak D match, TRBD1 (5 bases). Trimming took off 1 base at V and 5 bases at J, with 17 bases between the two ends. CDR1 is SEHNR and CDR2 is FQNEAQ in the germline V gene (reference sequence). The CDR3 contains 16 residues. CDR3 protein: CASSLGGLGEGYGYTF. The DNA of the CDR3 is TGTGCCAGCAGCTTAGGAGGTTTAGGGGAAGGGTATGGCTACACCTTC.

The CDR3 bases are TGTGCCAGCAGTTGGGCAGGTTCGCCGAAGACCCAGTACTTC. This gives the protein CASSWAGSPKTQYF. The J gene is TRBJ2-5, the V gene TRBV28; D unresolved. In germline, CDR1 is MDHEN, CDR2 SYDVKM. The CDR3 has 14 amino acids. V was shortened by 4 bases and J by 6 bases, with 15 bases between the two germline ends.

In DNA, the CDR3 is TGTGCCAGCAGCTTGGGAGGAAGAGCCCAGCATTTT. Translation: CASSLGGRAQHF. This chain joins TRBV5-6 and TRBJ1-5; D is undetermined. V was shortened by 0 bases and J by 11 bases, with 9 bases between the two germline ends. Germline loops: CDR1 SGHDT, CDR2 YYEEEE. This CDR3 is 12 amino acids long.

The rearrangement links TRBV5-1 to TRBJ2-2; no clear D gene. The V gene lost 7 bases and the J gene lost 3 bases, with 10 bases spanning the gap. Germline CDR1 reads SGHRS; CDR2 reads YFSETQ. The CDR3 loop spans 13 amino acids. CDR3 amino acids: CASADRDTGELFF. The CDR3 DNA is TGCGCCAGCGCCGATCGGGACACCGGGGAGCTGTTTTTT.

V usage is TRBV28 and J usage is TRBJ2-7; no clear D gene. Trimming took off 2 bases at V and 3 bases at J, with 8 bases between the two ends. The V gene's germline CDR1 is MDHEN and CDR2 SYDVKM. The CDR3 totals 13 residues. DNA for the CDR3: TGTGCCAGCAGTTTAACAACCCTCTACGAGCAGTACTTC. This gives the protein CASSLTTLYEQYF.

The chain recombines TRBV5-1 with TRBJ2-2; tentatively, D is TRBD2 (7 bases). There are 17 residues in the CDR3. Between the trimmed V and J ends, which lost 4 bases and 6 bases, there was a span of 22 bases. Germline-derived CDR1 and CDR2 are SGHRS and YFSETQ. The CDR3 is CASSQGRGAKGAGELFF. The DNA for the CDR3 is TGCGCCAGCAGCCAGGGGAGGGGCGCTAAAGGAGCCGGGGAGCTGTTTTTT.

The DNA for the CDR3 is TGTGCCAGCAGCCTAAGACAGGGGGCGAATGAGCAGTTCTTC. Protein sequence: CASSLRQGANEQFF. The chain employs TRBV7-2 and TRBJ2-1; TRBD1 agrees at 10 bases. Germline V gene lookup returns CDR1 SGHTA and CDR2 FQGNSA. The CDR3 loop spans 14 amino acids. Losses at the gene ends were 5 bases for V and 7 bases for J; bases not matched to a gene: 5. The variable domain in full, with the rest retrieved from reference TRBV7-2 and TRBJ2-1, is GAGVSQSPSNKVTEKGKDVELRCDPISGHTALYWYRQSLGQGLEFLIYFQGNSAPDKSGLPSDRFSAERTGGSVSTLTIQRTQQEDSAVYLCASSLRQGANEQFFGPGTRLTVL.

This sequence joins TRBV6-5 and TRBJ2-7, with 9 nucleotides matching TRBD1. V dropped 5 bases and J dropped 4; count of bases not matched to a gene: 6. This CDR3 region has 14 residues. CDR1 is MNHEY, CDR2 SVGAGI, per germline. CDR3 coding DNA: TGTGCCAGCAGTAGGGACAGGGTAGGTTACGAGCAGTACTTC. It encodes CASSRDRVGYEQYF.

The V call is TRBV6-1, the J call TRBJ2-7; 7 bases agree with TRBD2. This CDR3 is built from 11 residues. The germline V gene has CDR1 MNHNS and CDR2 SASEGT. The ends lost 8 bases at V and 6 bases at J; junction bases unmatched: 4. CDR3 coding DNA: TGTGCCAGCCGGGACTACTCCGAGCAGTACTTC. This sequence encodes CASRDYSEQYF.

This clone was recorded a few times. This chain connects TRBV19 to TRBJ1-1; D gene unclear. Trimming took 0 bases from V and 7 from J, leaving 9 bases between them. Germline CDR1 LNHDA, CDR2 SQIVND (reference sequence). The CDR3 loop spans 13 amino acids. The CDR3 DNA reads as TGTGCCAGTAGTATAGATCAGAGGGATGAAGCTTTCTTT. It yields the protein CASSIDQRDEAFF.

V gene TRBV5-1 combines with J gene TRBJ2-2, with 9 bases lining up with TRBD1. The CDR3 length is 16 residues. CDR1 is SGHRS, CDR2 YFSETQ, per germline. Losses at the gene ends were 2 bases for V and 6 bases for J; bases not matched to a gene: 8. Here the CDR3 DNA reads TGCGCCAGCAGCTTCCCCACAGGGGGCGAAGCCGGGGAGCTGTTTTTT. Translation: CASSFPTGGEAGELFF. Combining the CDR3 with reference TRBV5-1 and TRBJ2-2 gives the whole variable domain KAGVTQTPRYLIKTRGQQVTLSCSPISGHRSVSWYQQTPGQGLQFLFEYFSETQRNKGNFPGRFSGRQFSNSRSEMNVSTLELGDSALYLCASSFPTGGEAGELFFGEGSRLTVL.